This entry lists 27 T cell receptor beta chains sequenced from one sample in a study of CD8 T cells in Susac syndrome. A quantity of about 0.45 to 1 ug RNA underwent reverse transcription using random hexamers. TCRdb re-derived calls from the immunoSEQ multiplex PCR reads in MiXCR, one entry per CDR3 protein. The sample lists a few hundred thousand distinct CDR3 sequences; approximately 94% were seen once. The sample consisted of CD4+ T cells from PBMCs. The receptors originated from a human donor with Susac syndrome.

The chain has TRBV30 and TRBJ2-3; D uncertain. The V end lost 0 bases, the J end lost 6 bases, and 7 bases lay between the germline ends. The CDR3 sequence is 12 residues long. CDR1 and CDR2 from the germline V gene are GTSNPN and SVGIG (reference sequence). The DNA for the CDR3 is TGTGCCTGGAGTGTAGTCTTGGATACGCAGTATTTT. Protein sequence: CAWSVVLDTQYF.

CDR3 bases: TGCATGGGACGGATCCAAGAGACCCAGTACTTC. Translating it yields CMGRIQETQYF. The chain is built from TRBV20-1 and TRBJ2-5; D may match TRBD1 or TRBD2 (5 bases each). Germline CDR1 and CDR2: DFQATT and SNEGSKA (reference sequence). This CDR3 is built from 11 residues.

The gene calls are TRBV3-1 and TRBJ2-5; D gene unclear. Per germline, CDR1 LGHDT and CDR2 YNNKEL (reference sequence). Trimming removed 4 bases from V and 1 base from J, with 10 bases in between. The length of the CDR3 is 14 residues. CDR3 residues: CASSPSGLQETQYF. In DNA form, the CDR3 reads TGTGCCAGCAGCCCTTCCGGCCTCCAAGAGACCCAGTACTTC.

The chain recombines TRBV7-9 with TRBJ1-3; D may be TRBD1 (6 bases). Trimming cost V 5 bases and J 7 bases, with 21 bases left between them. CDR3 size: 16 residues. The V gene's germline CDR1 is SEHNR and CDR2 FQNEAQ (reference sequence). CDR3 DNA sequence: TGTGCCAGCAGCCCAGAAAGGACAGCGGCTGCGAACACCATATATTTT. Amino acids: CASSPERTAAANTIYF.

The CDR3, as DNA: TGCAGCGCATGCAGTGGCACAGATACGCAGTATTTT. Translated, it gives CSACSGTDTQYF. The chain employs TRBV29-1 and TRBJ2-3, with no clear D. Between the trimmed V and J ends, which lost 7 bases and 1 base, there was a span of 9 bases. This CDR3 is 12 amino acids long. Germline V gene lookup returns CDR1 SQVTM and CDR2 ANQGSEA.

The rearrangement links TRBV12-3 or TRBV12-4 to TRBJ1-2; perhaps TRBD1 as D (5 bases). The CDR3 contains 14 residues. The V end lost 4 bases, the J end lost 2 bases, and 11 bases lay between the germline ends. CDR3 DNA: TGTGCCAGCAGTTCCGCAGGGACGAACTATGGCTACACCTTC. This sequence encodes CASSSAGTNYGYTF.

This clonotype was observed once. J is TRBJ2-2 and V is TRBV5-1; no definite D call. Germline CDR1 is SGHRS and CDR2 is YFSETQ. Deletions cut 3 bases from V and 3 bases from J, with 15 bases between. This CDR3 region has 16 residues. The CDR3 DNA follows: TGCGCCAGCAGCTGGTACGCAGGAATCGACACCGGGGAGCTGTTTTTT. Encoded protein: CASSWYAGIDTGELFF.

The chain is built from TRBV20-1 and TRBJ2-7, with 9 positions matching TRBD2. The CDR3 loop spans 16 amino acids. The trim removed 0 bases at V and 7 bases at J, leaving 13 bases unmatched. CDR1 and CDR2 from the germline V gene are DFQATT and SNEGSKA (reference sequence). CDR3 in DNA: TGCAGTGCTAGAGATCCACGAATGGGACTAGCAGGGGAGCAGTACTTC. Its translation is CSARDPRMGLAGEQYF.

The CDR3 DNA is TGCGCCAGCAGCTTGGCGTCCGACAGGGTCTCCTACGAGCAGTACTTC. Protein sequence: CASSLASDRVSYEQYF. The V call is TRBV5-1, the J call TRBJ2-7; 7 nucleotides match TRBD1. The CDR3 consists of 16 residues. Germline V gene lookup returns CDR1 SGHRS and CDR2 YFSETQ. The V gene end was trimmed by 0 bases and the J gene end by 0 bases; junction bases not matched to a gene: 6.

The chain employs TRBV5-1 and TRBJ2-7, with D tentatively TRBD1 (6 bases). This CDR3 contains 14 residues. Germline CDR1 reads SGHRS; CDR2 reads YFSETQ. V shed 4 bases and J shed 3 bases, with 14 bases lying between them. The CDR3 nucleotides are TGCGCCAGCAGCCCGGACAGTCTAAACTACGAGCAGTACTTC. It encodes CASSPDSLNYEQYF.

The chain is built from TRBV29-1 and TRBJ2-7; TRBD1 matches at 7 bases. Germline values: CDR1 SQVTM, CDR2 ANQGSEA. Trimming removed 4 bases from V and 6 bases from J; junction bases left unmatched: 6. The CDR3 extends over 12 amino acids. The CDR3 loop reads CSVVLGTAEQYF. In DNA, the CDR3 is TGCAGCGTTGTTCTGGGGACAGCCGAGCAGTACTTC.

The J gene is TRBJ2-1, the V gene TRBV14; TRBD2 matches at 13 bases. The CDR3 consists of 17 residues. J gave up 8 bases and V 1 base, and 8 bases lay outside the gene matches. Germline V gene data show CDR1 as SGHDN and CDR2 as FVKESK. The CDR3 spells CASSQAPGLAGADEQFF. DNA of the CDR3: TGTGCCAGCAGCCAAGCCCCAGGACTAGCGGGAGCGGATGAGCAGTTCTTC.

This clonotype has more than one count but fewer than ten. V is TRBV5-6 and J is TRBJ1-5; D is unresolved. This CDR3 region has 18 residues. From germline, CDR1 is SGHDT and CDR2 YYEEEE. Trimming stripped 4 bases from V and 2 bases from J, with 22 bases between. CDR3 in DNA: TGTGCCAGCAGCCGCAATGCGGGTTTCTCGCGGGGCAATCAGCCCCAGCATTTT. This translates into CASSRNAGFSRGNQPQHF.

Here the CDR3 DNA reads TGTGCCAGCAGTTTACGATCCGCGTTGAATTCACCCCTCCACTTT. Translated, it gives CASSLRSALNSPLHF. The chain recombines TRBV12-3 or TRBV12-4 with TRBJ1-6; D unresolved. The CDR3 is 15 residues long. V lost 2 bases and J 7 bases, leaving 12 bases between the germline ends.

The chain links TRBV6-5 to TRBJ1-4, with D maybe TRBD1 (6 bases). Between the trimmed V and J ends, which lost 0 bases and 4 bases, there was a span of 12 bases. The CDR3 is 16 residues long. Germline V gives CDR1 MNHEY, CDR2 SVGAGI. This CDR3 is CASSYSNPGHNEKLFF. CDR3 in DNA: TGTGCCAGCAGTTACTCGAATCCGGGACATAATGAAAAACTGTTTTTT.

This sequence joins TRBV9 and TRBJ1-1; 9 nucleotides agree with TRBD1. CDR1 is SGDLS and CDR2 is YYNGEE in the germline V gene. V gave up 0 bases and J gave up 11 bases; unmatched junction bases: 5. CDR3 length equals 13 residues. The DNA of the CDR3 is TGTGCCAGCAGCGTAGAACAGGGGGCCTCGGCTTTCTTT. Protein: CASSVEQGASAFF.

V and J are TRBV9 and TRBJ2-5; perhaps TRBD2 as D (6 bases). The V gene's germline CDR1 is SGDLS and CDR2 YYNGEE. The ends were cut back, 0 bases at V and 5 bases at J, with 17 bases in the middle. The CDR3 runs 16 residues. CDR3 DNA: TGTGCCAGCAGCGTAGTAGAGGAGGCGGGAAGGGAGACCCAGTACTTC. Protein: CASSVVEEAGRETQYF.

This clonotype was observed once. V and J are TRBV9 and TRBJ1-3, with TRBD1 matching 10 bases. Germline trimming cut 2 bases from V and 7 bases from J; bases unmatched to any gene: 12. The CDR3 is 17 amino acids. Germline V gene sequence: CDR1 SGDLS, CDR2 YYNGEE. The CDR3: CASSVDRGRSLGNTIYF. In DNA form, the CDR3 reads TGTGCCAGCAGCGTGGACAGGGGGAGATCCCTGGGGAACACCATATATTTT.

CDR3 in amino acids: CASSLTGTEAYGYTF. In DNA, the CDR3 is TGTGCCAGCAGCTTGACCGGGACAGAGGCCTATGGCTACACCTTC. The chain is built from TRBV5-4 and TRBJ1-2, with 7 bases that match TRBD1. Per the germline V gene, CDR1 is SGHNT and CDR2 is YYREEE (reference sequence). CDR3 length: 15 amino acids. Losses at the gene ends were 1 base for V and 4 bases for J; bases not matched to a gene: 7. The full variable domain, its missing parts supplied by reference TRBV5-4 and TRBJ1-2, is ETGVTQSPTHLIKTRGQQVTLRCSSQSGHNTVSWYQQALGQGPQFIFQYYREEENGRGNFPPRFSGLQFPNYSSELNVNALELDDSALYLCASSLTGTEAYGYTFGSGTRLTVV.

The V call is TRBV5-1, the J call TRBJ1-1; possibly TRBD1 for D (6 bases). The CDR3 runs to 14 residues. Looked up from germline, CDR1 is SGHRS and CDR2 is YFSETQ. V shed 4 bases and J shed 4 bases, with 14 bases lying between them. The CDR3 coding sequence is TGCGCCAGCAGCCTGGGGGCGGGGAGCACTGAAGCTTTCTTT. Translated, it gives CASSLGAGSTEAFF.

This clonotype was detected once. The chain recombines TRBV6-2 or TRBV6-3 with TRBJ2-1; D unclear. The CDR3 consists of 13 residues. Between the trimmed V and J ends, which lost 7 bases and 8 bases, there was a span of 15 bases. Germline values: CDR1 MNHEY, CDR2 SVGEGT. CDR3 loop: CASKGLLRDEQFF. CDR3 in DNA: TGTGCCAGCAAGGGATTACTACGCGATGAGCAGTTCTTC.

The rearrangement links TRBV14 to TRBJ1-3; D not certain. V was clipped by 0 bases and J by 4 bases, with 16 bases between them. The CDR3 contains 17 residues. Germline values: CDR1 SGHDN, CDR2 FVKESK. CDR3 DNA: TGTGCCAGCAGCCAAGATTACGATCCGCTCCGGGGAAACACCATATATTTT. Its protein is CASSQDYDPLRGNTIYF.

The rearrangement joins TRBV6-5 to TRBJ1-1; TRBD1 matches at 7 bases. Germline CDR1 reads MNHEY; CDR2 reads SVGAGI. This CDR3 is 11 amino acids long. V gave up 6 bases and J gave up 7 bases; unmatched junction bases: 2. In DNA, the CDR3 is TGTGCCAGCAGGGGACAGCTTGAAGCTTTCTTT. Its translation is CASRGQLEAFF.

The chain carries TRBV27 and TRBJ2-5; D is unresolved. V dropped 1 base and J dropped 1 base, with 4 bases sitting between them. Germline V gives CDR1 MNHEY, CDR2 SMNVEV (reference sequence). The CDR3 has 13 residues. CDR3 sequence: CASSLYGQETQYF. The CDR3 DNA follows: TGTGCCAGCAGTTTATATGGCCAAGAGACCCAGTACTTC.

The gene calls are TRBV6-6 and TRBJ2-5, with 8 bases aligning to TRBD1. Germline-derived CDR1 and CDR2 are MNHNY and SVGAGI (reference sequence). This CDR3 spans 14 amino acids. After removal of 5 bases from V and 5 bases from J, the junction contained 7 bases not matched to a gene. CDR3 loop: CASSRRDRRETQYF. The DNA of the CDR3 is TGTGCCAGCAGTCGCCGGGACAGGAGGGAGACCCAGTACTTC.

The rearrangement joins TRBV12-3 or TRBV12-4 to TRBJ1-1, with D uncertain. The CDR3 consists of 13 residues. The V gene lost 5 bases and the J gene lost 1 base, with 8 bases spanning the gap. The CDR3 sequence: CASSPTANTEAFF. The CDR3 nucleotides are TGTGCCAGCAGTCCGACGGCGAACACTGAAGCTTTCTTT.

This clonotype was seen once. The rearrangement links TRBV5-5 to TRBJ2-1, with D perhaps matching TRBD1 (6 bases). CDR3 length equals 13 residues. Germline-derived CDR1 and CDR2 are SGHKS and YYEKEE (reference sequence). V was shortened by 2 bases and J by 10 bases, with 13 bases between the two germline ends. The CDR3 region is CASSFDRLEEQFF. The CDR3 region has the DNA TGTGCCAGCAGCTTTGACAGGCTGGAGGAGCAGTTCTTC. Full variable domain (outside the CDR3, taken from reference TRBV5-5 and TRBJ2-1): DAGVTQSPTHLIKTRGQQVTLRCSPISGHKSVSWYQQVLGQGPQFIFQYYEKEERGRGNFPDRFSARQFPNYSSELNVNALLLGDSALYLCASSFDRLEEQFFGPGTRLTVL.